The sequence of this T cell receptor beta chain was determined in a study of cytomegalovirus exposure and HLA in healthy donors (TCRdb year 2017). About the study as a whole: According to an earlier analysis of 587 of the donors, 150 million to 200 million T cells yielded 117 million unique TCR beta sequences and approximately 300 Gb of sequence data. Approximately 310 gigabases of sequencing data and tens of millions of unique TCR sequences were included in an early release covering about 700 HLA-typed donors. Of the roughly 400 genotyped donors, roughly 80% were placed in the genetic ancestry cluster associated with self-reported Caucasian donors. The study aimed to test whether signatures of past pathogen exposure could be identified by cataloging public T cell receptors. Using immunosequencing, the study profiled T cell repertoires from around 670 subjects and related those repertoires to cytomegalovirus serostatus. A separate validation cohort of some 130 different subjects was used in addition to the roughly 640-subject first cohort. To predict cytomegalovirus infection status, the study combined high-throughput TCR immunosequencing, statistical association of individual TCRs with disease status, and machine learning. A later analysis re-examined previously published TCR beta repertoires from more than 550 donors and added high-resolution HLA genotyping to investigate patterns of TCR occurrence. The later analysis used no new phenotypic data to find candidate immune exposures, relying instead on TCR beta sequences and their occurrence across donors. In an earlier analysis of roughly 600 of the donors, high-throughput TCR beta sequencing was used to judge whether each TCR beta V gene segment behaved as functional or pseudogenic. Alongside the repertoire data, information on donor age, sex, ethnicity and CMV serostatus was compiled. A later genetic analysis used genome-wide SNP genotypes for about 55% of the 666 donors, treating that subset as a discovery cohort. All discovery cohort repertoires had been generated using a single sequencing platform. Class I and class II HLA loci were covered by the typing at four-digit resolution. Typing coverage differed by locus: A, B, C, DRB1 and DQB1 were typed in roughly 629-630 donors, DQA1 in about 510, DPA1 in some 600, and DPB1 in about 450. Four or five DR-DQ haplotypes were handled as single units for association and clustering, since linkage in the cohort was strong. On average, roughly 240,000 unique TCR beta nucleotide sequences were sequenced per donor among 398 genotyped donors of the cohort, with roughly 18% of those sequences being non-productive.

To prepare the library, the immunoSEQ multiplex PCR assay was applied. For the multiplex PCR, a mixture combining 60 forward primers for TCR Vbeta segments and 13 reverse primers for TCR Jbeta segments was used. The CDR3 region of rearranged TCR beta genes was amplified from genomic DNA with a multiplex PCR assay. The amplified TCR beta libraries were sequenced on the Illumina HiSeq System as 87-base-pair reads. The original methods were these. A later analysis counted about 80 million unique TCR beta chains across the approximately 700 repertoires, and 10 million to 12 million of these chains were shared by at least two donors. Raw reads were error-corrected and collapsed into unique sequences by a nearest-neighbor algorithm in which closely related sequences were merged to remove PCR and sequencing errors. Alignment of CDR3 sequences to IMGT reference sequences was used to assign V, D and J gene segments. For a sequence to be retained, a match of at least six nucleotides to both a V gene segment and a J gene segment was required. Rearrangements were called productive when the CDR3 lacked stop codons and stayed in frame with V and J; all others were non-productive. Following IMGT convention, CDR3 was defined as the stretch from the second conserved V-encoded cysteine up to the conserved J-encoded phenylalanine. The earlier analysis of 500 to 650 of the donors excluded any sequence lacking an unambiguous match to a single V gene segment. In an earlier analysis of approximately 610 of the donors, V segments were called functional above 56.7% productive rearrangements and were called segregating when the between-donor standard deviation exceeded 5%. To diagnose cytomegalovirus status from the catalog of TCR beta chain sequences, a statistical classification framework was built. A later analysis assigned V and J genes by comparing TCR nucleotide sequences with IMGT/GENE-DB human TR gene sequences. A later analysis assigned CDR3 sequences and most-parsimonious VDJ recombination scenarios with the TCRdist pipeline. A later analysis defined each TCR beta chain by its CDR3 amino acid sequence plus V-gene family, and excluded reads lacking a unique V-gene family. As a way to deal with suspected cross-contamination and a sequencing artifact, a later analysis dropped 450 to 600 nucleotide sequences that were highly shared and had low generation probability. In a later analysis, a clonal expansion index was calculated for each public chain from normalized within-repertoire ranks of inferred template counts. In a later analysis, generation probabilities were computed using a VDJ recombination model fitted to out-of-frame rearrangements, and the results were checked against IGoR. In a later analysis, hypergeometric tests were used to score TCR-TCR, TCR-HLA and TCR-CMV co-occurrence, with a repertoire-size bias correction applied to TCR pairs. In a later analysis, false discovery rates were estimated by permuting HLA or CMV assignments 20 times. A later analysis grouped co-occurring TCRs with DBSCAN, adding TCRdist sequence similarity when clustering within HLA-allele-positive subsets. Repertoires with fewer than 30,000 or more than 120,000 public chains, plus five repertoires with anomalous nucleotide sharing, were excluded from co-occurrence clustering. TCRdb obtained this table from immuneACCESS and retained in-frame rearrangements with V and J assigned. These tables miss some clones; where compared with another copy, unresolved V genes account for less than half of the shortfall, and the remainder is unexplained. V, J and clone size are those of that table, while D and trimming were read from the DNA. Present in this sample are under 150,000 clones, about 64% of which were seen just once. Roughly 8.3% of the sample is in the top ten clones.

The germline V gene yields MDHEN for CDR1 and SYDVKM for CDR2. V drops 3 bases and J drops 2 bases, leaving 14 bases in between. Its CDR3 holds 16 amino acids, cysteine through phenylalanine. The retained sequence is limited to the CDR3, 48 bases, with the frame set at the first base. As to this clone: The antigen it recognizes is unknown. Base quality data are lacking; no much larger clone is found one base away.

The cohort comprised 550 to 700 healthy bone marrow donors. At the time of sampling, all cohort members were nominally healthy, though unrecorded immune exposures were likely present. The donor tested CMV seropositive and was one of the 289 seropositive cohort members. A peripheral blood sample was provided by each donor, and peripheral blood mononuclear cells were used for TCR beta sequencing. Genomic DNA extraction from the blood cell samples was performed with the Qiagen DNeasy Blood Extraction Kit. Findings and caveats that apply to the study as a whole: The authors suggested that the approach could potentially be generalized to other disease states and immunological phenotypes. In a later genetic analysis, a missense DCLRE1C variant was associated with V-gene and J-gene trimming of TCR beta chains, and the association was replicated in an independent cohort. Roughly uniform sequencing depth across donors was assumed in presence/absence analyses, although this assumption may not hold. Some IMGT-functional V segments, including TRBV6-2 and TRBV6-3, could not be told apart with the 87-base-pair reads, so those segments were excluded. In an earlier analysis of more than 450 of the donors, most TCR beta V segments were observed in productive rearrangements about 87% or about 30% of the time, broadly matching IMGT annotations. A further reported finding was that TCR beta sequences accurately predicted the HLA-A and HLA-B alleles for most subjects in the first cohort. A few of the identified cytomegalovirus-associated TCR beta chains were confirmed in vitro to be specific for cytomegalovirus antigens. Because HLA typing was unavailable for some donors at each locus, only the typed subset was used in association tests. Specific HLA alleles were associated with over 15,000 TCR beta sequences at a false discovery rate of 0.05 in a later analysis. Most TCR sequences were seen in very few donors, while some public TCRs were found in many individuals. In a later analysis, several top co-occurrence clusters were reported to appear linked to parvovirus B19, influenza, CMV and Epstein-Barr virus. Compared with equally common non-associated chains, HLA-associated TCR beta chains in a later analysis were more clonally expanded and had lower generation probabilities. The study gave a list of about 160 TCR beta chains associated with cytomegalovirus. A cluster of highly shared sequence variants was judged likely to represent a technical artifact of the sequencing pipeline. The only immune exposure information available for the cohort was CMV serostatus. According to a later analysis, TCR association rates differed among HLA loci, with DRB1 alleles showing the most associated TCRs and HLA-C alleles showing the fewest. In a later analysis, most CMV-associated TCR beta chains were found to appear HLA-restricted, with HLA associations seemingly driven largely by CMV exposure. Some 16 rarely observed V segments, including chromosome 9 orphons, were excluded from the earlier analysis of approximately 500 of the donors because counts were too low. Assigning TCR associations to individual alleles was difficult when HLA alleles, especially DR and DQ, strongly co-occurred. A later genetic analysis reported fewer N-insertions in productive TCRs among donors in an Asian-associated ancestry cluster than the 666-donor mean. Cytomegalovirus status was reported to be diagnosed by the classifier with high specificity and sensitivity in both the original and validation cohorts. Correlated functional status among segregating V segments might be attributable to linkage disequilibrium, but an unknown experimental factor could not be ruled out. This cohort had only TCR beta chains sequenced, and the lack of alpha or paired-chain data limited which features could be detected.

In this chain, TRBV28 is recombined with TRBJ2-1; the D gene is perhaps TRBD2, from 6 matching bases. Source material: PBMCs. The sequence was obtained from a man aged 18-30 years in good health and CMV-seropositive. The DNA reads TGTGCCAGCAGTTTCCTGACTAGGCAGACCTACAATGAGCAGTTCTTC. It encodes CASSFLTRQTYNEQFF.